Below, 26 T cell receptor beta chains from the same sample are listed, as sequenced in a study of cytomegalovirus exposure and HLA in healthy donors. Both 60 Vbeta primers and 13 Jbeta primers went into the PCR. The repertoire was sequenced with immunoSEQ multiplex PCR; TCRdb's copy has only in-frame clones and lacks some. Here the sample spans 170,000 or so clones, 70% to 90% being singletons. Sequencing was carried out using PBMCs. The receptors come from a woman between 25 and 40 years old in good health and CMV-seronegative.

V gene TRBV5-1 combines with J gene TRBJ1-1; the match to TRBD1 covers 7 bases. V dropped 4 bases and J dropped 3; count of bases not matched to a gene: 3. Germline-derived CDR1 and CDR2 are SGHRS and YFSETQ. This CDR3 contains 13 residues. In DNA, the CDR3 is TGCGCCAGCAGCGGACAGGTCTACACTGAAGCTTTCTTT. It is translated as CASSGQVYTEAFF. The entire variable domain, with the rest obtained from reference TRBV5-1 and TRBJ1-1, is as follows: KAGVTQTPRYLIKTRGQQVTLSCSPISGHRSVSWYQQTPGQGLQFLFEYFSETQRNKGNFPGRFSGRQFSNSRSEMNVSTLELGDSALYLCASSGQVYTEAFFGQGTRLTVV.

The chain combines TRBV9 with TRBJ1-2; D may be TRBD1 (5 bases). V dropped 4 bases and J dropped 0 bases, with 10 bases sitting between them. CDR1 SGDLS and CDR2 YYNGEE come from the germline V gene. The CDR3 consists of 14 residues. CDR3 DNA sequence: TGTGCCAGCAGCACCAGGGCCGCTAACTATGGCTACACCTTC. It is translated as CASSTRAANYGYTF.

The chain carries TRBV11-2 and TRBJ1-2, with D unresolved. Per germline, CDR1 SGHAT and CDR2 FQNNGV. The CDR3 is made up of 14 amino acids. The V gene lost 1 base and the J gene lost 4 bases, with 10 bases spanning the gap. For the CDR3, the DNA is TGTGCCAGCAGCTTAGTTTCGGCAGGCTATGGCTACACCTTC. It codes for CASSLVSAGYGYTF.

The gene calls are TRBV7-2 and TRBJ1-2; D is undetermined. The germline gives CDR1 SGHTA, CDR2 FQGNSA. The CDR3 contains 14 residues. Trimming took off 1 base at V and 0 bases at J, with 6 bases between the two ends. CDR3 nucleotides: TGTGCCAGCAGCTTAGGAGCCTCTAACTATGGCTACACCTTC. It translates to CASSLGASNYGYTF.

CDR3 DNA: TGTGCCAGCAGCTTGGGGGTAGCGGGGGCAACCGGGGAGCTGTTTTTT. It encodes CASSLGVAGATGELFF. The chain combines TRBV5-4 with TRBJ2-2; 9 nucleotides match TRBD2. V lost 0 bases and J lost 5; bases outside the gene matches: 5. Germline lookup yields CDR1 SGHNT and CDR2 YYREEE (reference sequence). The CDR3 extends over 16 amino acids.

The chain has TRBV6-5 and TRBJ1-6, with 9 bases aligning to TRBD1. The junction had 3 bases not matched to a gene; V was cut back by 5 bases and J by 7 bases. CDR3 length: 14 residues. CDR1 and CDR2 (germline): MNHEY, SVGAGI. The CDR3 region is CASSRQGGNSPLHF. In DNA form, the CDR3 reads TGTGCCAGCAGTCGACAGGGGGGCAATTCACCCCTCCACTTT.

The chain employs TRBV6-5 and TRBJ2-5, with TRBD1 identical over 8 bases. Per the germline V gene, CDR1 is MNHEY and CDR2 is SVGAGI. The CDR3 spans 15 residues. V was pared by 5 bases and J by 3 bases, with 8 bases of the junction left unmatched. The CDR3 loop reads CASSRTGMEEETQYF. Here the CDR3 DNA reads TGTGCCAGCAGTCGGACAGGGATGGAGGAAGAGACCCAGTACTTC.

The gene calls are TRBV27 and TRBJ2-1, with 8 nucleotides matching TRBD1. CDR3 size: 14 residues. V dropped 5 bases and J dropped 7; count of bases not matched to a gene: 7. Germline V gene lookup returns CDR1 MNHEY and CDR2 SMNVEV (reference sequence). DNA for the CDR3: TGTGCCAGCAGTCCTGACAGGGGTCTAAATGAGCAGTTCTTC. Its translation is CASSPDRGLNEQFF.

The chain is built from TRBV29-1 and TRBJ2-7; 7 nucleotides agree with TRBD1. The germline V gene has CDR1 SQVTM and CDR2 ANQGSEA. The CDR3 is made up of 12 amino acids. V lost 8 bases and J lost 2; bases outside the gene matches: 6. CDR3 protein: CSCGQVPYEQYF. CDR3 in DNA: TGCAGCTGTGGACAGGTTCCCTACGAGCAGTACTTC.

The CDR3 bases are TGCGCCAGCAGCCAAGGACAGGGGGGGACTAGCGGGACTGACGAGCAGTACTTC. Its translation: CASSQGQGGTSGTDEQYF. The chain is built from TRBV4-3 and TRBJ2-7, with 13 bases identical to TRBD2. The length of the CDR3 is 18 residues. CDR1 is LGHNA and CDR2 is YSLEER in the germline V gene. The V segment lost 1 base and the J segment 5 bases; nucleotides outside the gene matches: 11.

The chain combines TRBV28 with TRBJ2-7; tentative D call: TRBD1 (6 bases). V was shortened by 6 bases and J by 4 bases, with 13 bases between the two germline ends. The CDR3 extends over 13 amino acids. The V gene's germline CDR1 is MDHEN and CDR2 SYDVKM. The CDR3 sequence: CASSRNRAYEQYF. The CDR3 bases are TGTGCCAGCAGCCGGAACAGGGCGTACGAGCAGTACTTC.

This clone was counted once. The J gene is TRBJ1-4, the V gene TRBV5-1; D gene ambiguous. The CDR3 spans 15 residues. Germline V gene lookup returns CDR1 SGHRS and CDR2 YFSETQ. V was pared by 1 base and J by 0 bases, with 7 bases between. CDR3 nucleotide sequence: TGCGCCAGCAGCTTGCGGGGTGCAACTAATGAAAAACTGTTTTTT. Encoded protein: CASSLRGATNEKLFF.

The gene calls are TRBV28 and TRBJ2-5; tentative D call: TRBD2 (5 bases). Trimming removed 7 bases from V and 5 bases from J, with 20 bases in between. The germline V gene encodes CDR1 MDHEN and CDR2 SYDVKM. The CDR3 loop spans 15 amino acids. CDR3 amino acids: CASTNSALGRETQYF. The CDR3 DNA is TGTGCCAGCACCAATAGCGCCCTCGGTCGGGAGACCCAGTACTTC.

The chain recombines TRBV9 with TRBJ2-7; 12 bases are shared with TRBD2. The CDR3 covers 16 residues. After removal of 4 bases from V and 2 bases from J, the junction contained 7 bases not matched to a gene. The germline V gene encodes CDR1 SGDLS and CDR2 YYNGEE. As DNA, the CDR3 is TGTGCCAGCAGCTCCAGGGCTAGCGGGGGGGCCTACGAGCAGTACTTC. It is translated as CASSSRASGGAYEQYF.

This clone was counted between two and nine times. This sequence joins TRBV21-1 and TRBJ2-7; the table's D call of TRBD1 was not tested on the DNA. TRBV21-1 corresponds to a pseudogene. This CDR3 is built from 19 residues. In DNA, the CDR3 is TGTGCCAGCAGCAAAGTAGCGGCTACCGGGACAGGGGAATCCTACGAGCAGTACTTC. It translates to CASSKVAATGTGESYEQYF.

The rearrangement joins TRBV7-8 to TRBJ2-3; weak D call: TRBD1 (6 bases). The ends were cut back, 7 bases at V and 3 bases at J, with 20 bases in the middle. The CDR3 consists of 16 residues. Germline values: CDR1 SGHVS, CDR2 FQNEAQ. The CDR3 sequence is CASTSYTGMFTDTQYF. The CDR3 region has the DNA TGTGCCAGCACTAGTTACACAGGGATGTTTACAGATACGCAGTATTTT.

This clone was seen only once. The chain links TRBV7-9 to TRBJ1-2; 8 bases are shared with TRBD1. After removal of 5 bases from V and 2 bases from J, the junction contained 4 bases not matched to a gene. In germline, CDR1 is SEHNR, CDR2 FQNEAQ (reference sequence). The CDR3 covers 14 residues. The CDR3 DNA reads as TGTGCCAGCAGCCATCGGACAGGGAACTATGGCTACACCTTC. Its protein is CASSHRTGNYGYTF.

This clone was seen once. The chain combines TRBV9 with TRBJ1-2, with D unclear. V was shortened by 3 bases and J by 2 bases, with 11 bases between the two germline ends. The CDR3 totals 14 residues. Germline CDR1 and CDR2: SGDLS and YYNGEE. The CDR3 DNA reads TGTGCCAGCAGCGGAGGACTGCAGAACTATGGCTACACCTTC. Protein sequence: CASSGGLQNYGYTF. Complete variable domain (other parts from reference TRBV9 and TRBJ1-2): DSGVTQTPKHLITATGQRVTLRCSPRSGDLSVYWYQQSLDQGLQFLIQYYNGEERAKGNILERFSAQQFPDLHSELNLSSLELGDSALYFCASSGGLQNYGYTFGSGTRLTVV.

The genes are TRBV14 and TRBJ1-2; D is uncertain. CDR1 SGHDN and CDR2 FVKESK come from the germline V gene. V was shortened by 4 bases and J by 11 bases, with 17 bases between the two germline ends. The CDR3 sequence is 13 residues long. DNA for the CDR3: TGTGCCAGCAGCCCTCAAGGTGTCGGGTGGTACACCTTC. It specifies CASSPQGVGWYTF.

The V call is TRBV5-1, the J call TRBJ1-1; D is perhaps TRBD1 (5 bases). Deletions cut 1 base from V and 1 base from J, with 11 bases between. There are 15 residues in the CDR3. Germline V gives CDR1 SGHRS, CDR2 YFSETQ. CDR3 region: CASSLWGEKNTEAFF. The CDR3 region has the DNA TGCGCCAGCAGCTTGTGGGGGGAGAAGAACACTGAAGCTTTCTTT.

The chain recombines TRBV28 with TRBJ1-6, with a tentative D call TRBD1 (6 bases). Per germline, CDR1 MDHEN and CDR2 SYDVKM. This CDR3 is built from 15 residues. The V end was cut by 6 bases, the J end by 7 bases, with 16 bases between. CDR3 nucleotide sequence: TGTGCCAGCAGGCCTACAGGGTTTGGAAATTCACCCCTCCACTTT. Its translation: CASRPTGFGNSPLHF.

The count of this clone is one. The genes are TRBV29-1 and TRBJ2-7, with 7 positions matching TRBD1. CDR1 and CDR2 (germline): SQVTM, ANQGSEA. The CDR3 runs to 14 residues. The V and J ends lost 7 bases and 0 bases, in that order; junction bases with no gene match: 9. For the CDR3, the DNA is TGCAGCGGCCCACAGGGGAGAAGCTCCTACGAGCAGTACTTC. Its protein is CSGPQGRSSYEQYF.

V and J are TRBV11-2 and TRBJ2-3; D is uncertain. The V end lost 5 bases, the J end lost 2 bases, and 2 bases lay between the germline ends. The CDR3 extends over 11 amino acids. The V gene's germline CDR1 is SGHAT and CDR2 FQNNGV. Here the CDR3 reads CASSLTDTQYF. In DNA, the CDR3 is TGTGCCAGCAGCCTCACAGATACGCAGTATTTT.

The chain is built from TRBV6-1 and TRBJ1-2; a possible D gene is TRBD1 (5 bases). The germline V gene encodes CDR1 MNHNS and CDR2 SASEGT. Trimming shortened V by 2 bases and J by 4 bases, and 17 bases separated the two germline ends. This CDR3 region has 16 residues. The CDR3 bases are TGTGCCAGCAGTGAACAGGGAGGAAGGTTAGGCTATGGCTACACCTTC. Encoded protein: CASSEQGGRLGYGYTF.

This chain joins TRBV27 and TRBJ1-6, with 9 bases matching TRBD1. The germline gives CDR1 MNHEY, CDR2 SMNVEV (reference sequence). Trimming removed 3 bases from V and 7 bases from J; junction bases left unmatched: 10. The CDR3 spans 17 residues. The CDR3 bases are TGTGCCAGCAGTTTGATAACAGGGGGCCTGCGGAATTCACCCCTCCACTTT. This encodes CASSLITGGLRNSPLHF.

J is TRBJ1-3 and V is TRBV5-6; 8 positions agree with TRBD1. This CDR3 comprises 15 residues. V lost 5 bases, J lost 0 bases, and 4 bases stayed unmatched. The germline V gene encodes CDR1 SGHDT and CDR2 YYEEEE. The CDR3 nucleotides are TGTGCCAGCAGTGGGACAGGCGCCTCTGGAAACACCATATATTTT. Amino acid sequence: CASSGTGASGNTIYF.